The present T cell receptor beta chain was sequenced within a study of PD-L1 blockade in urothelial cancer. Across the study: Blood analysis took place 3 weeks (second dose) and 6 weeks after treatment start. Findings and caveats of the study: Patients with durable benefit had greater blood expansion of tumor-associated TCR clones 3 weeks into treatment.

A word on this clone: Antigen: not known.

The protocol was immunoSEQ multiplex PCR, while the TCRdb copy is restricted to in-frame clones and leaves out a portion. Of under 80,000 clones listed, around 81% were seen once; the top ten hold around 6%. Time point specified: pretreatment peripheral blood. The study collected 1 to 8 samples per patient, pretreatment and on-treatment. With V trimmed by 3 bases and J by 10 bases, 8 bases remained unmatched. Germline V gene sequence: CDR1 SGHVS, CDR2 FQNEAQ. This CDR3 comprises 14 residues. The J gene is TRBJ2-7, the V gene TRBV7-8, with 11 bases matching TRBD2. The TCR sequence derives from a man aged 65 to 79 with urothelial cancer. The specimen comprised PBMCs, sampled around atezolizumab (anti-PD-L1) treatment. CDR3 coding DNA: TGTGCCAGCAGCTTTGAGAGACTAGCGGGAAAACAGTACTTC. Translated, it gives CASSFERLAGKQYF.